The sequence of this T cell receptor beta chain was determined in a study of cytomegalovirus exposure and HLA in healthy donors. The donors were healthy bone marrow donors. With 60 Vbeta and 13 Jbeta primers, the PCR was carried out. The assay was immunoSEQ multiplex PCR, and TCRdb's table has in-frame clones only and misses some. The sample has 310,000 or so clones, roughly 90% seen once. General study points: When analyzed later, the rates of TCR association showed variation by HLA locus, with DRB1 the most and HLA-C the fewest. The authors listed 164 TCR beta chains as cytomegalovirus-associated. Being productive about 87% or about 30% of the time was typical of most TCR beta V segments in an earlier analysis.

Of note for this clone: Antigen unknown.

Sequencing was carried out using PBMCs. This sequence was found in a young woman in good health and CMV-seronegative.

CDR3 protein: CASSSDWNYGYTF. The CDR3 DNA reads as TGTGCCAGCAGCTCTGACTGGAACTATGGCTACACCTTC. The chain recombines TRBV7-8 with TRBJ1-2; unclear D gene. Trimming stripped 4 bases from V and 2 bases from J, with 8 bases between. The length of the CDR3 is 13 residues. Germline values: CDR1 SGHVS, CDR2 FQNEAQ.